A single T cell receptor beta chain is shown here with its context. Its antigen is not known. Profiled with immunoSEQ multiplex PCR; TCRdb holds only in-frame clones, not every one. Seen here are over 150,000 clones, 90% observed once, and the top ten hold about 1.4%. The germline V gene has CDR1 MNHEY and CDR2 SMNVEV (reference sequence). V lost 0 bases and J lost 7, with 15 bases in between. CDR3 length: 15 residues. The data belong to a study of T cell responses to AZD1222 COVID-19 vaccine. Study-wide results and caveats: Repertoires were collected only later (after the peak T cell response had occurred). Spike-specific TCR breadth and depth grew following two AZD1222 doses. Per reports, nearly half of all spike-specific TCRs target regions that are unmutated in variants. A mostly white British donor set with more females was recruited, and clonal diversity was possibly underestimated.

The sequencing used peripheral blood, collected on day 0 of AZD1222 vaccination. The genes are TRBV27 and TRBJ1-2, with D uncertain. The clonotype comes from an adult in good health. The CDR3 DNA follows: TGTGCCAGCAGTTTATCGATTAGTAGCAGAGGTGGCTACACCTTC. It is translated as CASSLSISSRGGYTF.